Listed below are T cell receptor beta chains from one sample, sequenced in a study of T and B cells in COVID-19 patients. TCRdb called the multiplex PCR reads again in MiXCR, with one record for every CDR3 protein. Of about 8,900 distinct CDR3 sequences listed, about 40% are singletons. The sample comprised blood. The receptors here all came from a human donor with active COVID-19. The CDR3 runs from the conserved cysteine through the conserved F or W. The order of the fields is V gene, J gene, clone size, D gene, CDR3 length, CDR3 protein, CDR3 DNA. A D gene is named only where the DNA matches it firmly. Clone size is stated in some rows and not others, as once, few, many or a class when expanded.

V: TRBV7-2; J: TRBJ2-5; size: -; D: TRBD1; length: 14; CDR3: CASSPGTGLETQYF; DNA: TGTGCCAGCAGTCCCGGGACAGGGCTGGAGACCCAGTACTTC
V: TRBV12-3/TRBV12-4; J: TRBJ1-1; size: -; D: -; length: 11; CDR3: CASSTNTEAFF; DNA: TGTGCCAGCAGTACGAACACTGAAGCTTTCTTT
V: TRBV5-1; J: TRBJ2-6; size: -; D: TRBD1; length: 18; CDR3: CASSAWTGVSAGANVLTF; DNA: TGCGCCAGCAGCGCCTGGACAGGGGTATCCGCTGGGGCCAACGTCCTGACTTTC
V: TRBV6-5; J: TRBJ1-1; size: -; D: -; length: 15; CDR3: CASSEGAAQSTEAFF; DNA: TGTGCCAGCAGTGAAGGGGCAGCCCAGAGCACTGAAGCTTTCTTT
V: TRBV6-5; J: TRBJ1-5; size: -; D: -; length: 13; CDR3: CASSGGGKQPQHF; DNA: TGTGCCAGCAGTGGCGGGGGAAAACAGCCCCAGCATTTT
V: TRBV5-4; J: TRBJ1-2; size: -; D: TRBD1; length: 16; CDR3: CASSLSGQGSNYGYTF; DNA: TGTGCCAGCAGCTTGAGTGGACAGGGCTCGAACTATGGCTACACCTTC
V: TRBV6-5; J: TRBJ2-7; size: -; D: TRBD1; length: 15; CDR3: CASSYSPGQTYEQYF; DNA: TGTGCCAGCAGTTACTCCCCGGGACAGACCTACGAGCAGTACTTC
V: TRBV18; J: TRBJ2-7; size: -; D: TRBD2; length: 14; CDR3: CASRTGTRADEQYF; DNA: TGTGCCAGTCGAACCGGGACTAGGGCCGACGAGCAGTACTTC
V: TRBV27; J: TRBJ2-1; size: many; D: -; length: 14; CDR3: CASAEASSYNEQFF; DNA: TGTGCCAGCGCAGAAGCTAGCTCCTACAATGAGCAGTTCTTC
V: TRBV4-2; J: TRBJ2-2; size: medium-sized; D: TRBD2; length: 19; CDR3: CASSQGAASGSLDTGELFF; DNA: TGTGCCAGCAGCCAAGGGGCGGCTAGCGGGAGTCTGGACACCGGGGAGCTGTTTTTT
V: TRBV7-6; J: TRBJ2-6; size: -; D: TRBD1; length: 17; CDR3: CASSLEGTDSGANVLTF; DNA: TGTGCCAGCAGCTTAGAAGGGACAGACTCTGGGGCCAACGTCCTGACTTTC
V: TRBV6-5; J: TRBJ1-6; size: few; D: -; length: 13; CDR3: CASRRQGNSPLHF; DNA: TGTGCCAGCAGGCGGCAGGGAAATTCACCCCTCCACTTT
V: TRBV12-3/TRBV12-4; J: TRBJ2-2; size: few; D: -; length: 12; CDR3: CASRIHTGELFF; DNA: TGTGCCAGCAGGATTCACACCGGGGAGCTGTTTTTT
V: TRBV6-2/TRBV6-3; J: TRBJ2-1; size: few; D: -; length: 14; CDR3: CASSLANSYNEQFF; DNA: TGTGCCAGCAGTCTAGCGAACTCCTACAATGAGCAGTTCTTC
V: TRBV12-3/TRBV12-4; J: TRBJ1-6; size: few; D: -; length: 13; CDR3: CASSFGVNSPLHF; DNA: TGTGCCAGCAGTTTTGGTGTCAATTCACCCCTCCACTTT
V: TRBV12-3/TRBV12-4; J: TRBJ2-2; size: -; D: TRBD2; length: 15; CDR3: CASSLSGRVRGELFF; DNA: TGTGCCAGCAGTTTAAGCGGGAGGGTTCGAGGGGAGCTGTTTTTT